This paragraph reports one T cell receptor beta chain. The antigen is not known. TCR beta sequences were obtained from blood CD8+ and CD4+ T cells. The germline V and J ends were trimmed by 0 bases and 5 bases, with 8 bases remaining between them. The germline CDR1 and CDR2 sequences are DFQATT and SNEGSKA (reference sequence). The CDR3 has 13 residues. This sample stems from a study of CD8 T cells in Susac syndrome. Looking at the study overall: At the time their blood was drawn, patients with Susac syndrome were either therapy-naive, on corticosteroids (with some of them also receiving intravenous immunoglobulin), or on intravenous immunoglobulin alone.

An input of about 0.5 to 1 ug of RNA was subjected to reverse transcription using random hexamers. Across 54 Vbeta and 13 Jbeta, immunoSEQ multiplex PCR amplified TCR beta CDR3. TCRdb re-called the immunoSEQ multiplex PCR reads through MiXCR, storing one row per CDR3 protein. Altogether 75,000 to 95,000 distinct CDR3 sequences are present, around 96% being singletons, with the ten largest covering about 0.65%. General study results and limits: The study identified about sixteen and five Susac-specific public clones in total CD8+ and CD8+ TEMRA repertoires.

The chain employs TRBV20-1 and TRBJ2-4; D is undetermined. Material for sequencing was CD8+ T cells from PBMCs. The clonotype comes from a human donor with Susac syndrome. The CDR3 DNA follows: TGCAGTGCTAGAGAGACGGAACAAAACATTCAGTACTTC. Translating it yields CSARETEQNIQYF.